The 17 T cell receptor beta chains given below trace back to one sample, sequenced in a study of cytomegalovirus exposure and HLA in healthy donors. Some clones are missing from TCRdb's copy, which holds only in-frame ones; the method was immunoSEQ multiplex PCR. Of 55,000 to 70,000 clones listed, about 95% are singletons. The sample was PBMCs. All receptors come from a man between 18 and 29 years old in good health and CMV-seronegative.

The chain is built from TRBV27 and TRBJ2-1; 12 nucleotides line up with TRBD2. CDR3 length equals 15 residues. The V and J ends lost 4 bases and 4 bases, in that order; junction bases with no gene match: 2. Germline V gene data show CDR1 as MNHEY and CDR2 as SMNVEV (reference sequence). The DNA for the CDR3 is TGTGCCAGCAGTTCAGGGACTAGCGGGTACAATGAGCAGTTCTTC. This encodes CASSSGTSGYNEQFF.

V is TRBV18 and J is TRBJ1-1; the D is unclear. V was cut by 1 base and J by 3 bases, with 12 bases left in between. The CDR3 loop spans 15 amino acids. Germline loops: CDR1 KGHSH, CDR2 LQKENI. This CDR3 reads CASSPRATGDTEAFF. The DNA of the CDR3 is TGTGCCAGCTCACCACGGGCCACGGGAGACACTGAAGCTTTCTTT.

This clone appeared once. V usage is TRBV5-5 and J usage is TRBJ2-1; maybe TRBD2 (5 bases). The CDR3 has 15 residues. Germline CDR1 and CDR2: SGHKS and YYEKEE (reference sequence). V dropped 1 base and J dropped 0 bases, with 8 bases sitting between them. The CDR3 reads CASSLSGSSYNEQFF. CDR3 DNA sequence: TGTGCCAGCAGCTTGAGTGGGAGCTCCTACAATGAGCAGTTCTTC.

The rearrangement uses TRBV11-2 and TRBJ2-2; 14 nucleotides match TRBD2. Germline loops: CDR1 SGHAT, CDR2 FQNNGV. This CDR3 is built from 17 residues. V lost 6 bases and J lost 6; bases outside the gene matches: 9. CDR3 in DNA: TGTGCCAGCAGACCGATCCAGACTAGCGGGAGGGCCGGGGAGCTGTTTTTT. Encoded protein: CASRPIQTSGRAGELFF.

The V call is TRBV6-5, the J call TRBJ2-1, with TRBD1 matching 9 bases. The CDR3 runs to 15 residues. The germline gives CDR1 MNHEY, CDR2 SVGAGI. Unmatched junction bases numbered 9, after V lost 6 bases and J lost 6 bases. CDR3: CASRDTTGGLNEQFF. In nucleotides, the CDR3 is TGTGCCAGCAGGGATACGACAGGGGGTCTCAATGAGCAGTTCTTC.

This chain joins TRBV30 and TRBJ1-1; the match to TRBD1 covers 8 bases. V shed 4 bases, J shed 3 bases, and the junction held 4 bases outside the gene matches. Germline CDR1 and CDR2: GTSNPN and SVGIG (reference sequence). The CDR3 is made up of 13 amino acids. This chain's CDR3 is CAWNRGYDTEAFF. CDR3 nucleotide sequence: TGTGCCTGGAACAGGGGGTATGACACTGAAGCTTTCTTT.

The chain is built from TRBV19 and TRBJ2-7, with D maybe TRBD1 (6 bases). Germline CDR1 reads LNHDA; CDR2 reads SQIVND (reference sequence). The V and J ends lost 11 bases and 3 bases respectively, with 14 bases between them. The CDR3 sequence is 12 residues long. The chain's CDR3 is CAGWDTGYEQYF. CDR3 in DNA: TGTGCCGGATGGGACACTGGCTACGAGCAGTACTTC. The variable domain in full, with the rest retrieved from reference TRBV19 and TRBJ2-7, is DGGITQSPKYLFRKEGQNVTLSCEQNLNHDAMYWYRQDPGQGLRLIYYSQIVNDFQKGDIAEGYSVSREKKESFPLTVTSAQKNPTAFYLCAGWDTGYEQYFGPGTRLTVT.

The rearrangement joins TRBV2 to TRBJ2-1; perhaps TRBD2 as D (6 bases). Trimming stripped 10 bases from V and 7 bases from J, with 20 bases between. The CDR3 sequence is 14 residues long. The germline gives CDR1 SNHLY, CDR2 FYNNEI. This CDR3 reads CATRPGVDRNEQFF. In DNA, the CDR3 is TGTGCCACCCGGCCGGGAGTTGATAGAAATGAGCAGTTCTTC.

The rearrangement joins TRBV11-2 to TRBJ2-1; no definite D call. CDR3 length equals 15 residues. Germline CDR1 SGHAT, CDR2 FQNNGV. V dropped 1 base and J dropped 6 bases, with 13 bases sitting between them. CDR3 in DNA: TGTGCCAGCAGCTTAGGGTCTCCCAGTTTCAATGAGCAGTTCTTC. Translated: CASSLGSPSFNEQFF.

The chain couples TRBV6-1 to TRBJ2-1, with TRBD1 identical over 7 bases. V shed 10 bases, J shed 5 bases, and the junction held 8 bases outside the gene matches. The germline V gene has CDR1 MNHNS and CDR2 SASEGT. CDR3 length: 13 residues. CDR3 protein: CATTGVRNNEQFF. The CDR3 nucleotides are TGTGCCACCACAGGGGTCCGTAACAATGAGCAGTTCTTC.

The gene calls are TRBV29-1 and TRBJ2-1; no clear D. Germline V lookup: CDR1 SQVTM, CDR2 ANQGSEA. Deletions cut 1 base from V and 1 base from J, with 11 bases between. The CDR3 covers 15 residues. The chain's CDR3 is CSVEGYSDSYNEQFF. Written as DNA, the CDR3 is TGCAGCGTTGAAGGGTATAGTGATTCCTACAATGAGCAGTTCTTC.

The V gene is TRBV5-4, the J gene TRBJ1-1; no reliable D call. The CDR3 is made up of 13 amino acids. Germline V lookup: CDR1 SGHNT, CDR2 YYREEE (reference sequence). The ends were cut back, 2 bases at V and 1 base at J, with 6 bases in the middle. CDR3 in DNA: TGTGCCAGCAGCTTCGTCGGGAACACTGAAGCTTTCTTT. Translation gives CASSFVGNTEAFF.

The count of this clone is one. The V and J genes are TRBV21-1 and TRBJ2-1; the table's TRBD1 call for D was not verified on the DNA. TRBV21-1 represents a pseudogene. CDR3 size: 17 residues. CDR3 bases: TGTGCCAGCAGCAAAAAAAGGCAGGGCATCCCCTACAATGAGCAGTTCTTC. It codes for CASSKKRQGIPYNEQFF.

The J gene is TRBJ1-4, the V gene TRBV28, with TRBD1 matching over 7 bases. There are 15 residues in the CDR3. Unmatched junction bases numbered 8, after V lost 6 bases and J lost 4 bases. Germline V gene data show CDR1 as MDHEN and CDR2 as SYDVKM. The CDR3 spells CASRDPGQFNEKLFF. The DNA for the CDR3 is TGTGCCAGCAGGGACCCGGGACAGTTTAATGAAAAACTGTTTTTT.

This chain joins TRBV27 and TRBJ2-1; 12 bases map to TRBD2. Trimming cost V 5 bases and J 7 bases; bases outside gene matches: 9. CDR3 size: 16 residues. The germline V gene encodes CDR1 MNHEY and CDR2 SMNVEV (reference sequence). CDR3 sequence (DNA): TGTGCCAGCAGTCTCAAACTAGCGGGAGGTGTAAATGAGCAGTTCTTC. Translation gives CASSLKLAGGVNEQFF.

V and J are TRBV5-4 and TRBJ2-7; 7 bases line up with TRBD2. The V segment lost 9 bases and the J segment 3 bases; nucleotides outside the gene matches: 9. Germline V gene lookup returns CDR1 SGHNT and CDR2 YYREEE (reference sequence). There are 13 residues in the CDR3. In DNA form, the CDR3 reads TGTGCCACCCGCGAGGCTAGCGGCTACGAGCAGTACTTC. It encodes CATREASGYEQYF.

This sequence joins TRBV6-5 and TRBJ1-1, with no clear D. With 0 bases removed from V and 5 bases from J, the gap between germline ends came to 7 bases. Looked up from germline, CDR1 is MNHEY and CDR2 is SVGAGI. The CDR3 spans 13 residues. The CDR3 protein is CASSYSSSTEAFF. The DNA of the CDR3 is TGTGCCAGCAGTTACTCTTCGTCTACTGAAGCTTTCTTT.